The source of this TCR beta chain is a study of human T cells and chemical hapten exposure. Overall study: Variation in per-sample TCR yields came mainly from small pooled library volume differences.

This clonotype was observed many times. Its antigen is unidentified. Findings of the study overall: The study found that DPC sensitization did not change TCRs above 1 in 1000 frequency.

The library tagged individual cDNA molecules with unique molecular identifiers. TCRdb re-called the RACE reads with MiXCR, one entry per CDR3 protein. The table shows 50,000 or so distinct CDR3 sequences, with less than 4.5% occurring only once. Time point here: healthy volunteer bleed at 2 weeks. Someone pulled total RNA out of unfractionated whole blood. The sequenced material came from whole blood. This clonotype originated in a human donor in good health. Some clones in this sample may be carry-over from other donors' samples.

CDR3 bases: TGTGCCAGCAGTTTGGTCCGCCCTCCGGCCGAGCAGTACTTC. Amino acid sequence: CASSLVRPPAEQYF. The V and J genes are TRBV27 and TRBJ2-7; D ambiguous. The CDR3 runs 14 residues. Per the germline V gene, CDR1 is MNHEY and CDR2 is SMNVEV (reference sequence). V was pared by 3 bases and J by 6 bases, with 15 bases between.